The present T cell receptor (beta chain) was sequenced within a study of neurological immune-mediated disorders. Each TCR transcript was tagged with a 10-nucleotide random UMI during 5'RACE. Via MiXCR, TCRdb re-called the 5' RACE reads, giving one row per CDR3 protein. This table has over 45,000 distinct CDR3 sequences, 4.5% to 7% appearing once. This clonotype came up many times. Looked up from germline, CDR1 is LGHNA and CDR2 is YNFKEQ. V was shortened by 1 base and J by 2 bases, with 9 bases between the two germline ends. CDR3 length equals 14 residues. The sorted libraries drew on 900,000 to 1,000,000 T cells that were CD4+ or CD8+.

This chain joins TRBV4-2 and TRBJ2-7; the D is unclear. This sequence was found in a woman aged 18-29 years with multiple sclerosis. Sequencing was done on a sample of CD4+ T cells from blood. The chain's CDR3 is CASSQGKGPYEQYF. The CDR3 nucleotides read TGTGCCAGCAGCCAAGGCAAGGGTCCCTACGAGCAGTACTTC.